This record looks at one T cell receptor beta chain sequence and its context. The data are from a study of T cell responses to AZD1222 COVID-19 vaccine. Profiled with immunoSEQ multiplex PCR; TCRdb holds only in-frame clones, not every one. The repertoire holds over 60,000 clones, with about 88% as singletons. CDR1 SGHNT and CDR2 YYREEE come from the germline V gene (reference sequence). The length of the CDR3 is 17 residues. The V gene lost 7 bases and the J gene lost 0 bases, with 21 bases spanning the gap. V usage is TRBV5-4 and J usage is TRBJ2-3; D possibly matches TRBD1 or TRBD2 (5 bases each). This sequence originates from an adult who received the MenACWY meningococcal vaccine as a control. This material consisted of peripheral blood, taken 28 days after the second dose of the MenACWY control vaccine. CDR3 nucleotide sequence: TGTGCCAGCGGTCGAGGAGGTTCTGGGGCAAGCACAGATACGCAGTATTTT. Protein: CASGRGGSGASTDTQYF.